This entry concerns a single T cell receptor (beta chain). This CDR3 has 16 amino acids. Germline V CDR1 and CDR2: LGHDT, YNNKEL (reference sequence). With 3 bases removed from V and 0 bases from J, the gap between germline ends came to 12 bases. The sample comes from a study of blood T cell repertoires in COVID-19. Looking at the study overall: Specimens from acute and convalescent COVID-19 originated in the United States, Italy and Spain. The analysed material was cDNA or gDNA that came from T cells, B-cell-depleted T cells, or PBMCs.

The repertoire was sequenced with immunoSEQ multiplex PCR; TCRdb's copy has only in-frame clones and lacks some. The sample holds 100,000 to 150,000 clones, 84% seen once. The sequence derives from a woman aged 30 to 39 who had recovered from COVID-19. The rearrangement links TRBV3-1 (or the pseudogene TRBV3-2) to TRBJ1-3; D unclear. Sequenced: peripheral blood. CDR3 region: CASSQEGSSSGNTIYF. CDR3 sequence (DNA): TGTGCCAGCAGCCAGGAGGGATCAAGCTCTGGAAACACCATATATTTT.